This TCR beta chain came from a study of neurological immune-mediated disorders. The study, taken as a whole, reports: Because no CDR3 amino acid sequences were shared across subjects by expanded clones, private repertoires were suggested in all groups.

The CDR3 totals 13 residues. The trim removed 6 bases at V and 5 bases at J, leaving 5 bases unmatched. CDR1 and CDR2 (germline): MNHEY, SVGEGT. As for the cDNA, it was generated by 5'RACE with 10-nucleotide random UMIs. A single record per CDR3 protein comes from TCRdb applying MiXCR to the 5' RACE reads. Counted here are over 60,000 distinct CDR3 sequences, about 5.1% occurring once; the ten biggest clones make up about 2.2%. This clonotype was counted ten times or more. Its antigen is as yet unknown. The chain combines TRBV6-2 or TRBV6-3 with TRBJ2-5; TRBD1 matches at 8 bases. Sequencing was performed on PBMCs. The TCR originated in a woman between 65 and 79 years old with multiple sclerosis. CDR3 in DNA: TGTGCCAGCAGATCAGGGGGCCTCGAGACCCAGTACTTC. This translates into CASRSGGLETQYF.